The 5 T cell receptor beta chains given below trace back to one sample, sequenced in a study of graft-versus-host responses after intestinal transplantation. Profiled with immunoSEQ multiplex PCR; TCRdb holds only in-frame clones, not every one. The sample lists under 15,000 clones, just over 35% occurring once. Irradiated, violet-dye-labeled stimulators (roughly 200,000) were plated alongside roughly 200,000 CFSE-labeled responders. This material consisted of alloreactive CD8+ T cells from a mixed lymphocyte reaction culture, taken before intestinal transplant. Subset: CFSE-low proliferating T cells sorted from approximately six-day pre-transplant mixed lymphocyte reaction (GvH or HvG direction). All receptors come from a human patient who received an intestinal transplant.

The V call is TRBV2, the J call TRBJ2-2; no clear D gene. CDR3 length equals 11 residues. In germline, CDR1 is SNHLY, CDR2 FYNNEI. V dropped 5 bases and J dropped 7 bases, with 5 bases sitting between them. The CDR3, as DNA: TGTGCCAGCAGTACCGGCGGGGAGCTGTTTTTT. Translation gives CASSTGGELFF.

Only a few counts were recorded for this clone. This sequence joins TRBV5-4 and TRBJ1-1; no definite D call. Trimming took off 4 bases at V and 5 bases at J, with 18 bases between the two ends. The CDR3 covers 15 residues. Germline CDR1 and CDR2: SGHNT and YYREEE (reference sequence). As DNA, the CDR3 is TGTGCCAGCAGCCTCCGTGCTCGAACGGGAACTGAAGCTTTCTTT. As protein: CASSLRARTGTEAFF.

The chain uses TRBV7-9 and TRBJ1-5; D is uncertain. The CDR3 sequence is 12 residues long. The germline V gene has CDR1 SEHNR and CDR2 FQNEAQ (reference sequence). Trimming removed 3 bases from V and 9 bases from J, with 9 bases in between. The CDR3 loop reads CASSFYSGPQHF. For the CDR3, the DNA is TGTGCCAGCAGCTTCTACTCTGGGCCCCAGCATTTT.

This chain joins TRBV4-2 and TRBJ2-2, with a possible D match to TRBD1 (6 bases). V was clipped by 4 bases and J by 3 bases, with 18 bases between them. This CDR3 spans 17 amino acids. CDR1 and CDR2 (germline): LGHNA, YNFKEQ. The DNA of the CDR3 is TGTGCCAGCAGCCCCTACAACACAGGGACCTACACCGGGGAGCTGTTTTTT. It translates to CASSPYNTGTYTGELFF.

The rearrangement uses TRBV4-1 and TRBJ1-2; D is undetermined. CDR1 and CDR2 from the germline V gene are MGHRA and YSYEKL. V was trimmed by 2 bases and J by 4 bases, leaving 11 bases between them. This CDR3 contains 14 residues. The CDR3 loop reads CASSQIGSLYGYTF. In nucleotides, the CDR3 is TGCGCCAGCAGCCAAATAGGCAGCCTCTATGGCTACACCTTC.